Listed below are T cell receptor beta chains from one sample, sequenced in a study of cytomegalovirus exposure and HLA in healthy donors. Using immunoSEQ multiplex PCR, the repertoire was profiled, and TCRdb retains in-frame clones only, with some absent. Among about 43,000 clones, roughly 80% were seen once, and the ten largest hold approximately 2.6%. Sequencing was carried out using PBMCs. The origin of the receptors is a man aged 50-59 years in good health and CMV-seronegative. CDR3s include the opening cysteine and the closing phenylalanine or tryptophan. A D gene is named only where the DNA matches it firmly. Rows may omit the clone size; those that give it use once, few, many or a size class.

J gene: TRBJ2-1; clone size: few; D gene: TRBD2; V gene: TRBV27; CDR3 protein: CASRPRTSGAYNEQFF; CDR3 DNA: TGTGCCAGCAGACCCCGGACTAGCGGGGCCTACAATGAGCAGTTCTTC
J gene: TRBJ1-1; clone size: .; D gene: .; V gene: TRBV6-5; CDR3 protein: CASSYGAGEAFF; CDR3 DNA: TGTGCCAGCAGTTACGGGGCAGGTGAAGCTTTCTTT
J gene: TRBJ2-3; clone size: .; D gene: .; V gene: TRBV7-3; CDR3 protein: CASSLYGLYTDTQYF; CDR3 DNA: TGTGCCAGCAGCTTATACGGGTTATACACAGATACGCAGTATTTT
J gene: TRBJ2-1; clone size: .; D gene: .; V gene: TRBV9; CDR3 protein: CASSLGGGANNEQFF; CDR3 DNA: TGTGCCAGCAGCTTGGGAGGGGGGGCTAACAATGAGCAGTTCTTC
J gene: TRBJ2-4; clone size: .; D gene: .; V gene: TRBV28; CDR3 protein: CASSLSGVDIQYF; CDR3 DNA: TGTGCCAGCAGTTTATCCGGGGTAGACATTCAGTACTTC
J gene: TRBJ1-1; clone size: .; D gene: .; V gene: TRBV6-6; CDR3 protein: CASRRLNTEAFF; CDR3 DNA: TGTGCCAGCAGACGGTTGAACACTGAAGCTTTCTTT
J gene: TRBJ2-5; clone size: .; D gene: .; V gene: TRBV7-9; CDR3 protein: CSSSTGSVETQYF; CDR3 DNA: TGTTCCAGCAGCACGGGTTCCGTGGAGACCCAGTACTTC
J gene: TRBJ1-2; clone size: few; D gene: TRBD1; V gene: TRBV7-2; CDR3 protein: CASSFTGGGYTF; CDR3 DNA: TGTGCCAGCAGCTTTACAGGGGGCGGCTACACCTTC
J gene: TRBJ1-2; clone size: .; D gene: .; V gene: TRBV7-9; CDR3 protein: CASSLMGGNYGYTF; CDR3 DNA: TGTGCCAGCAGCCTAATGGGGGGAAACTATGGCTACACCTTC
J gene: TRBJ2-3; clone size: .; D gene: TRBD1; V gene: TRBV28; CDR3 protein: CASTRDRGLYTQYF; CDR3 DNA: TGTGCCAGTACCCGGGACAGGGGGCTGTATACGCAGTATTTT
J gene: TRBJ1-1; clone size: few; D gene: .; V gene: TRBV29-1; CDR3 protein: CSGSTRTDTEAFF; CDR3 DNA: TGCAGCGGATCAACGAGGACAGACACTGAAGCTTTCTTT
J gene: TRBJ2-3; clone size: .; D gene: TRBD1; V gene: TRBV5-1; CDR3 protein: CASSGQGSTDTQYF; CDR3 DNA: TGCGCCAGCAGCGGACAGGGGAGCACAGATACGCAGTATTTT
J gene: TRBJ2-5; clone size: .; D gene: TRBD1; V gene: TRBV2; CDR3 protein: CASFRGQETQYF; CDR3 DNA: TGTGCCAGCTTCAGGGGGCAGGAGACCCAGTACTTC
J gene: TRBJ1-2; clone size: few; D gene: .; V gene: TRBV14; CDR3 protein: CASSPTGRRLYGYTF; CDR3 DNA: TGTGCCAGCAGCCCGACAGGACGACGACTATATGGCTACACCTTC
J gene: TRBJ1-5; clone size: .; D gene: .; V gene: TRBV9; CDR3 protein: CASSPRGGDQPQHF; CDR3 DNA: TGTGCCAGCAGCCCCCGGGGGGGAGACCAGCCCCAGCATTTT
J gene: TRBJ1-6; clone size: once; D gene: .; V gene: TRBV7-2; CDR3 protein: CASSLVQGPNSPLHF; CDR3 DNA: TGTGCCAGCAGCTTAGTCCAGGGCCCTAATTCACCCCTCCACTTT
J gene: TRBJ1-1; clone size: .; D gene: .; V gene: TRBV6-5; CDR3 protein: CASSSGGMGTEAFF; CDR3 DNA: TGTGCCAGCAGTTCGGGGGGCATGGGCACTGAAGCTTTCTTT
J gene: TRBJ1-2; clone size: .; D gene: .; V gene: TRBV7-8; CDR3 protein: CASSLDERNYGYTF; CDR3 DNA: TGTGCCAGCAGCTTAGATGAGCGTAACTATGGCTACACCTTC
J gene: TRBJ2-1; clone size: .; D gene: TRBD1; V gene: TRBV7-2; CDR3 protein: CASSSDRGTYNEQFF; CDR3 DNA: TGTGCCAGCAGCTCGGACAGGGGAACCTACAATGAGCAGTTCTTC
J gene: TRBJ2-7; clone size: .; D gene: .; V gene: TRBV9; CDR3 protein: CASSVVPGSYEQYF; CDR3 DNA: TGTGCCAGCAGCGTAGTACCAGGATCCTACGAGCAGTACTTC
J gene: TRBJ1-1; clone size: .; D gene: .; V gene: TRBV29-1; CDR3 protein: CSAWGEQMNTEAFF; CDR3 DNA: TGCAGCGCCTGGGGCGAACAGATGAACACTGAAGCTTTCTTT
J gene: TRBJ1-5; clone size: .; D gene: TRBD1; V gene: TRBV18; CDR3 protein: CASSPPSQPGGRGSNQPQHF; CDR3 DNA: TGTGCCAGCTCACCACCTAGTCAGCCAGGGGGCAGGGGTAGCAATCAGCCCCAGCATTTT
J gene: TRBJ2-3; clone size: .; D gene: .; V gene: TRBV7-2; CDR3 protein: CASSMGLFKPVTDTQYF; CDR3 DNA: TGTGCCAGCAGCATGGGACTCTTCAAGCCCGTCACAGATACGCAGTATTTT
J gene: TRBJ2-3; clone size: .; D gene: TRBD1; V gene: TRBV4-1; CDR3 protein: CASSPRSLEGGYTDTQYF; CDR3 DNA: TGCGCCAGCAGCCCAAGATCCTTGGAAGGGGGCTATACAGATACGCAGTATTTT
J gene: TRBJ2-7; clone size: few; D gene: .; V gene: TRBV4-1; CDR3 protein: CASSSLFLARPNSYEQYF; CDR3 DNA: TGCGCCAGCAGCTCCCTCTTCCTGGCTAGGCCTAACTCCTACGAGCAGTACTTC
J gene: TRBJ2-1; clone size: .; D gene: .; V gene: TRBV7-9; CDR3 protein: CASSLAVGRGGEQFF; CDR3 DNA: TGTGCCAGCAGCTTAGCGGTGGGGCGGGGTGGTGAGCAGTTCTTC
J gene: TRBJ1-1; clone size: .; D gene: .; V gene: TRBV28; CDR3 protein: CASSFPRQEAFF; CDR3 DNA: TGTGCCAGCAGTTTCCCCAGGCAAGAAGCTTTCTTT
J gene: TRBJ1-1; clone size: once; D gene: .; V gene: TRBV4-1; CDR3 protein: CASSRGANTEAFF; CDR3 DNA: TGCGCCAGCAGTCGGGGGGCGAACACTGAAGCTTTCTTT
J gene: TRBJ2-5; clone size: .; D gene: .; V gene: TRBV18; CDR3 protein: CASSPNQGFGLETQYF; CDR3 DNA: TGTGCCAGCTCACCAAATCAGGGGTTTGGTCTTGAGACCCAGTACTTC
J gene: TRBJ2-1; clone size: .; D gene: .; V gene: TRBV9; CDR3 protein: CASSPTELLEGEQFF; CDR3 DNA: TGTGCCAGCAGCCCCACCGAGCTTCTCGAGGGTGAGCAGTTCTTC
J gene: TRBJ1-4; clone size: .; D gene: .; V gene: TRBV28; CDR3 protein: CASQGLGEKLFF; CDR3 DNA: TGTGCCAGCCAGGGGCTAGGGGAAAAACTGTTTTTT
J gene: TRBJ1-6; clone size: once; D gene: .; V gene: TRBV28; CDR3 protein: CASSLEGRNNSPLHF; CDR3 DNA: TGTGCCAGCAGTTTGGAGGGCAGAAACAATTCCCCCCTCCACTTT
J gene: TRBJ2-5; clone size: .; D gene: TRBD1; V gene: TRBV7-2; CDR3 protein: CASSLTGGQETQYF; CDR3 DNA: TGTGCCAGCAGCTTGACAGGGGGCCAAGAGACCCAGTACTTC
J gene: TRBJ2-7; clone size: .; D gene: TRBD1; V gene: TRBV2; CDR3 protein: CARGTGGSYEQYF; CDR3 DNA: TGTGCCAGGGGGACAGGGGGCTCCTACGAGCAGTACTTC
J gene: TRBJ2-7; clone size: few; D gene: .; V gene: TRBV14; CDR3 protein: CASSRLYYEQYF; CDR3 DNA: TGTGCCAGCAGCCGGCTTTACTACGAGCAGTACTTC
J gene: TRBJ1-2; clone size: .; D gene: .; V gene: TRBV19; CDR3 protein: CASSIRTGSNYGYTF; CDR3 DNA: TGTGCCAGTAGTATCCGAACAGGGTCTAACTATGGCTACACCTTC
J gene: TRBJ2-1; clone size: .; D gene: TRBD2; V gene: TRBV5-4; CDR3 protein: CASSPSGRTLNNEQFF; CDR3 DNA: TGTGCCAGCAGCCCCAGCGGGAGGACCCTAAACAATGAGCAGTTCTTC
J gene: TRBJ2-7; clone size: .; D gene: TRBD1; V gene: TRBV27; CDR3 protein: CASSPQGYEQYF; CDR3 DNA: TGTGCCAGCAGTCCACAGGGGTACGAGCAGTACTTC
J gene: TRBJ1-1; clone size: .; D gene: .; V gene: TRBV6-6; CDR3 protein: CASSYLSGNTEAFF; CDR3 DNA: TGTGCCAGCAGTTACTTGAGTGGTAACACTGAAGCTTTCTTT
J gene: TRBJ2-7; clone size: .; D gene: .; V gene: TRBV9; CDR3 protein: CASSVGTVSLYEQYF; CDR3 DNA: TGTGCCAGCAGCGTAGGGACAGTAAGTTTATACGAGCAGTACTTC
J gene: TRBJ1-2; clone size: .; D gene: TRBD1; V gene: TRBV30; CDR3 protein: CAQPGTGFAGYTF; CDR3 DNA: TGTGCCCAGCCCGGGACAGGGTTTGCTGGCTACACCTTC
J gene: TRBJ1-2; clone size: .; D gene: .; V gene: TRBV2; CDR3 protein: CASGRDINYGYTF; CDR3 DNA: TGTGCCAGCGGCAGGGACATTAACTATGGCTACACCTTC